The rows below give T cell receptor beta chains drawn from one sample of a study of T cell responses to AZD1222 COVID-19 vaccine. Sequencing used immunoSEQ multiplex PCR; TCRdb keeps in-frame clones, though not all of them. The sample lists over 130,000 clones, 85% to 90% occurring once. Sequencing used peripheral blood, obtained 28 days after the second AZD1222 dose. These receptors all come from an adult who received the AZD1222 COVID-19 vaccine. CDR3s include the opening cysteine and the closing phenylalanine or tryptophan. The order of the fields is clone size, J gene, D gene, V gene, CDR3 DNA, CDR3 protein. D genes are given only for firm matches. Some rows have no size entry. The others give once, few or many, or a class for an expanded clone.

abundance: -
j_gene: TRBJ1-1
d_gene: -
v_gene: TRBV6-5
CDR3nt: TGTGCCAGCAGTATATGGTCCCAGGGGAACACTGAAGCTTTCTTT
CDR3aa: CASSIWSQGNTEAFF

abundance: -
j_gene: TRBJ2-4
d_gene: -
v_gene: TRBV7-9
CDR3nt: TGTGCCAGCAGCTTATCAGGGTTCGCCAAAAACATTCAGTACTTC
CDR3aa: CASSLSGFAKNIQYF

abundance: -
j_gene: TRBJ1-6
d_gene: TRBD1
v_gene: TRBV11-3
CDR3nt: TGTGCCAGGTTTATTTGGCGAAGACAGGGCCCTCCCCTCCACTTT
CDR3aa: CARFIWRRQGPPLHF

abundance: -
j_gene: TRBJ2-2
d_gene: TRBD1
v_gene: TRBV18
CDR3nt: TGTGCCAGCTCACCCCGACAGGGGAACACCGGGGAGCTGTTTTTT
CDR3aa: CASSPRQGNTGELFF

abundance: -
j_gene: TRBJ1-1
d_gene: -
v_gene: TRBV5-8
CDR3nt: TGTGCCAGCAGCATCGCGGGGTTCACTGAAGCTTTCTTT
CDR3aa: CASSIAGFTEAFF

abundance: few
j_gene: TRBJ1-1
d_gene: -
v_gene: TRBV6-5
CDR3nt: TGTGCCAGCGTTCTGGGGGGGTTGAACACTGAAGCTTTCTTT
CDR3aa: CASVLGGLNTEAFF

abundance: once
j_gene: TRBJ2-3
d_gene: TRBD2
v_gene: TRBV28
CDR3nt: TGTGCCAGCAGTTTCTCTGGCGGGGGGGCCGGGACAGATACGCAGTATTTT
CDR3aa: CASSFSGGGAGTDTQYF

abundance: -
j_gene: TRBJ1-5
d_gene: TRBD1
v_gene: TRBV3-1/TRBV3-2
CDR3nt: TGTGCCAGCAGCCCTAGGGGGCGGGGACCCAATCAGCCCCAGCATTTT
CDR3aa: CASSPRGRGPNQPQHF

abundance: -
j_gene: TRBJ2-7
d_gene: -
v_gene: TRBV5-1
CDR3nt: TGCGCCAGCAGCTCGACCTACGAGCAGTACTTC
CDR3aa: CASSSTYEQYF

abundance: -
j_gene: TRBJ2-1
d_gene: -
v_gene: TRBV11-2
CDR3nt: TGTGCCAGCAGCTTGGGCAATGAGCAGTTCTTC
CDR3aa: CASSLGNEQFF

abundance: -
j_gene: TRBJ2-3
d_gene: -
v_gene: TRBV2
CDR3nt: TGTGCCAGCAGTGAACGGTCCCCGGGGAGCACAGATACGCAGTATTTT
CDR3aa: CASSERSPGSTDTQYF

abundance: once
j_gene: TRBJ1-5
d_gene: -
v_gene: TRBV11-2
CDR3nt: TGTGCCAGCAGCTTAGAGGGGGGGACGGCTTATCCCCAGCATTTT
CDR3aa: CASSLEGGTAYPQHF

abundance: -
j_gene: TRBJ2-3
d_gene: TRBD2
v_gene: TRBV7-6
CDR3nt: TGTGCCAGCAGTGGCTCCAGCGGGGGGCACCAAGCGACAGATACGCAGTATTTT
CDR3aa: CASSGSSGGHQATDTQYF

abundance: -
j_gene: TRBJ1-1
d_gene: TRBD1
v_gene: TRBV6-5
CDR3nt: TGTGCCAGCAGTTACAGGGGACAGGAGAACACTGAAGCTTTCTTT
CDR3aa: CASSYRGQENTEAFF